The rows below give T cell receptor beta chains drawn from one sample of a study of cytomegalovirus exposure and HLA in healthy donors. Here immunoSEQ multiplex PCR was the method, and the copy in TCRdb shows in-frame clones only, minus some. The sample has approximately 180,000 clones, about 12% seen once; the top ten hold roughly 7.7%. Source material: PBMCs. These receptors were obtained from a man between 50 and 59 years old in good health and CMV-seropositive. The CDR3 runs from the conserved cysteine through the conserved F or W. The D gene is left open where the match is weak. Where a row states a size, it is once, few, many or the class of an expanded clone; other rows omit it.

TRBJ1-6,NA,NA,TRBV27,CASSPWGQVYNSPLHF,TGTGCCAGCAGTCCATGGGGGCAGGTTTATAATTCACCCCTCCACTTT
TRBJ1-2,NA,NA,TRBV5-6,CASSLGMEGYTF,TGTGCCAGCAGCTTGGGGATGGAGGGCTACACCTTC
TRBJ1-6,few,NA,TRBV9,CASSVDGAGDSPLHF,TGTGCCAGCAGCGTAGACGGAGCGGGGGATTCACCCCTCCACTTT
TRBJ1-1,NA,TRBD1,TRBV15,CATSRRTGMNTEAFF,TGTGCCACCAGCAGACGGACAGGGATGAACACTGAAGCTTTCTTT
TRBJ1-4,few,NA,TRBV6-5,CASSTAGPRNEKLFF,TGTGCCAGCAGCACGGCTGGCCCGAGGAATGAAAAACTGTTTTTT
TRBJ2-1,few,NA,TRBV5-1,CASSLLEVNEQFF,TGCGCCAGCAGCTTGTTAGAGGTAAATGAGCAGTTCTTC
TRBJ1-5,few,NA,TRBV6-6,CASSYRGQGYNQPQHF,TGTGCCAGCAGTTACCGTGGTCAGGGCTATAATCAGCCCCAGCATTTT
TRBJ1-4,few,TRBD1,TRBV19,CASSGAQGAYEKLFF,TGTGCCAGTAGTGGGGCTCAGGGGGCTTACGAAAAACTGTTTTTT
TRBJ1-2,NA,NA,TRBV5-6,CASSLDRVSFDYGYTF,TGTGCCAGCAGCTTGGACAGGGTTAGTTTCGACTATGGCTACACCTTC
TRBJ2-1,few,NA,TRBV4-3,CASSQDRGLGEEQFF,TGCGCCAGCAGCCAAGATCGGGGTCTCGGGGAGGAGCAGTTCTTC
TRBJ1-1,NA,TRBD1,TRBV29-1,CSVVITGTGEGEAFF,TGCAGCGTTGTTATCACCGGGACAGGCGAGGGTGAAGCTTTCTTT
TRBJ2-5,NA,TRBD2,TRBV5-1,CASSGGTSGGGETQYF,TGCGCCAGCAGCGGCGGGACTAGCGGGGGAGGGGAGACCCAGTACTTC
TRBJ2-1,NA,TRBD2,TRBV11-3,CASSLRGLAAYNEQFF,TGTGCCAGCAGCTTAAGAGGACTAGCTGCCTACAATGAGCAGTTCTTC
TRBJ2-1,NA,TRBD1,TRBV4-1,CASSQDRNRGGNEQFF,TGCGCCAGCAGCCAAGATCGAAACAGGGGCGGCAATGAGCAGTTCTTC
TRBJ2-1,few,NA,TRBV5-1,CASSLGRTVNEQFF,TGCGCCAGCAGCTTGGGCAGGACAGTCAATGAGCAGTTCTTC
TRBJ2-5,NA,NA,TRBV18,CASSPGLRETQYF,TGTGCCAGCTCACCAGGGCTGCGAGAGACCCAGTACTTC
TRBJ2-5,NA,NA,TRBV25-1,CASSESPKETQYF,TGTGCCAGCAGTGAATCCCCTAAAGAGACCCAGTACTTC
TRBJ1-2,few,NA,TRBV13,CASSSQWGYTF,TGTGCCAGCAGCTCACAATGGGGCTACACCTTC
TRBJ1-2,few,NA,TRBV19,CASSIGGGYTF,TGTGCCAGTAGTATCGGGGGTGGCTACACCTTC
TRBJ1-2,NA,TRBD1,TRBV29-1,CSVVGTGHGYTF,TGCAGCGTTGTGGGGACAGGGCATGGCTACACCTTC
TRBJ2-6,few,NA,TRBV19,CASSITRGPGANVLTF,TGTGCCAGTAGTATTACCAGGGGACCTGGGGCCAACGTCCTGACTTTC